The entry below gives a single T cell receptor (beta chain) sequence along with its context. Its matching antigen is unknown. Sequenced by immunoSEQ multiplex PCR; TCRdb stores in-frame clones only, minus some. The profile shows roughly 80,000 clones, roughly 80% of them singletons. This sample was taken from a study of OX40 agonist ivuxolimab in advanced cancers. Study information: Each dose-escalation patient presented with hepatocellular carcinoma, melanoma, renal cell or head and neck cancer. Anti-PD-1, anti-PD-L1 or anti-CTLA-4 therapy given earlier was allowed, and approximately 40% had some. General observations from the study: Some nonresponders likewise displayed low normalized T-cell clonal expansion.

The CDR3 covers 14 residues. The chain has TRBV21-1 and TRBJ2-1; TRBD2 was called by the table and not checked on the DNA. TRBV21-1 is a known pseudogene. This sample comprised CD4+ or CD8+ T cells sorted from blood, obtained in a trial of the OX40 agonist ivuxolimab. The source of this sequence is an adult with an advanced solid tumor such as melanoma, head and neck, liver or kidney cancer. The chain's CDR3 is CANDLAISYNEQFF. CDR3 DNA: TGTGCCAACGATCTAGCGATATCCTACAATGAGCAGTTCTTC.